The present entry profiles one T cell receptor beta chain with its context. Its specificity is not known. This sample is part of a study of shared clonotypes between healthy human individuals. Using immunoSEQ multiplex PCR, the repertoire was profiled, and TCRdb retains in-frame clones only, with some absent. The repertoire consists of some 660,000 clones, with 60% to 75% occurring once and the leading ten covering around 2%. Study observations and caveats: Non-shared clonotypes had lower generation probabilities than those shared by all four donors. Relative to memory subsets, naive subsets generally showed larger estimated richness. Shared across a handful of donors were around 5% of the naive CD4 clonotypes.

Germline V lookup: CDR1 SGHRS, CDR2 YFSETQ. CDR3 size: 15 residues. V was clipped by 4 bases and J by 0 bases; unmatched bases: 3. Sequencing was done on a sample of memory CD4+ T cells sorted from blood. The sample's subset: CD45RA-negative fraction. The chain links TRBV5-1 to TRBJ2-1; 8 nucleotides align to TRBD1. This clonotype was obtained from a woman between 25 and 40 years old in good health. CDR3: CASSVGQVSYNEQFF. Here the CDR3 DNA reads TGCGCCAGCAGCGTGGGACAGGTCTCCTACAATGAGCAGTTCTTC.